What follows is one T cell receptor (beta chain) and its context. The sorting of PBMCs gave CD4+ and CD8+ T cells. This sample is drawn from a study of CD8+ T cells in alopecia areata. Investigators isolated RNA and reverse transcribed it into cDNA to act as the sequencing template. Sequencing used immunoSEQ multiplex PCR; TCRdb keeps in-frame clones, though not all of them. The sample records 150,000 to 200,000 clones, approximately 59% being singletons. Trimming cost V 2 bases and J 5 bases; bases outside gene matches: 6. CDR3 length: 15 residues. CDR1 is LNHNV, CDR2 YYDKDF, per germline (reference sequence).

The chain uses TRBV15 and TRBJ2-5; 9 nucleotides agree with TRBD1. The material sequenced was CD4+ T cells sorted from blood, taken at week 0. The receptor was derived from a human donor with alopecia areata. CDR3 nucleotide sequence: TGTGCCACCAGCAGATCTCCCGGGACAGGGGAGACCCAGTACTTC. It translates to CATSRSPGTGETQYF.